This T cell receptor (beta chain) appears in the sequencing data of a study of CD4+ T cells in melanoma. Notes on the study in general: CD8+ T cell, macrophage and B cell function reportedly correlated with neoantigen-specific CD4+ T cells. Reportedly, melanoma neoantigen-specific CD4+ T cells showed varied differentiation states.

TCRdb keeps only in-frame clones here, not all; method: immunoSEQ multiplex PCR. This table holds roughly 10,000 clones, roughly three fifths found once. Looked up from germline, CDR1 is SGHRS and CDR2 is YFSETQ. The CDR3 contains 14 residues. Trimming cost V 0 bases and J 3 bases, with 7 bases left between them. This clone was detected only a few times. Its specificity is unknown. The specimen sequenced was cells from a culture (not recorded whether cultured in vitro). The chain carries TRBV5-1 and TRBJ1-5; no clear D gene. The TCR originated in a human donor with melanoma. CDR3 nucleotide sequence: TGCGCCAGCAGCTTGGACGGATTCAATCAGCCCCAGCATTTT. Translation: CASSLDGFNQPQHF.